This T cell receptor (beta chain) was recovered during a study of blood T cell repertoires in COVID-19. Study at large: In each case, the material was cDNA or gDNA derived from T cells, B-cell-depleted T cells, or PBMCs.

Original analysis: The authors estimated nucleated cell counts from reference gene primer amplification. The table came from immunoSEQ multiplex PCR; TCRdb's copy has only in-frame clones and leaves some out. V and J calls plus clone size are reproduced from that table; the DNA served to infer D and trimming. Among more than 200,000 clones listed, roughly four fifths were seen once. The material sequenced was peripheral blood. The sequence derives from an elderly man with acute or convalescent COVID-19.

This CDR3 reads CSVVELAGLSSYEQYF. Here the CDR3 DNA reads TGCAGCGTTGTCGAGCTAGCGGGGCTTAGCTCCTACGAGCAGTACTTC. The chain joins TRBV29-1 to TRBJ2-7; 9 bases are a match to TRBD2. With V trimmed by 4 bases and J by 0 bases, 10 bases remained unmatched. CDR3 length equals 16 residues. Germline V gives CDR1 SQVTM, CDR2 ANQGSEA.